The entry below describes one TCR beta chain. Its specificity is not known. The germline V gene has CDR1 MNHEY and CDR2 SMNVEV (reference sequence). This CDR3 has 15 residues. Unmatched junction bases numbered 11, after V lost 5 bases and J lost 8 bases. The study ran its PCR with 60 Vbeta and 13 Jbeta primers. In the authors' workflow: In a later analysis, around 10 million of about 80 million unique beta chains occurred in at least two donors. The data were produced by immunoSEQ multiplex PCR, yet TCRdb's version contains in-frame clones alone and is incomplete. That table gives V, J and clone size, and the DNA gave D and trimming. The table shows roughly 66,000 clones, with around 61% occurring only once. This record comes from a study of cytomegalovirus exposure and HLA in healthy donors. Points from the study as a whole: Investigators reported 164 TCR beta chains as tied to cytomegalovirus.

The V and J genes are TRBV27 and TRBJ2-1; TRBD2 matches at 8 bases. This TCR was sampled from a woman in her forties or fifties in good health and CMV-seronegative. The sequencing sample was made of PBMCs. CDR3 loop: CASSLPGLGSYEQFF. CDR3 nucleotide sequence: TGTGCCAGCAGTCTACCGGGACTAGGGTCGTATGAGCAGTTCTTC.